The clone carrying this T cell receptor beta chain was seen at least ten times. The data stem from a study of T-cell memory formation after mild COVID-19. This CDR3 has 15 amino acids. Germline CDR1 LGHNA, CDR2 YNFKEQ. V shed 1 base, J shed 8 bases, and the junction held 5 bases outside the gene matches. TCR alpha and TCR beta cDNA libraries with sample barcodes and UMIs came from 5'RACE using constant-segment primers. MiXCR, run by TCRdb on the 5' RACE reads, gives a single entry per CDR3 protein. The repertoire holds a few hundred thousand distinct CDR3 sequences, with roughly 21% as singletons. The source is an adult woman who had mild COVID-19 (a few samples of this study predate the infection). Cell type and time point are not known. Specimen: PBMCs or a T cell subset sorted from them (not recorded which). V usage is TRBV4-2 and J usage is TRBJ1-5, with 10 bases fitting TRBD1. CDR3 amino acids: CASSQGQGASEPQHF. The CDR3 coding sequence is TGTGCCAGCAGCCAAGGACAGGGGGCGAGTGAGCCCCAGCATTTT.